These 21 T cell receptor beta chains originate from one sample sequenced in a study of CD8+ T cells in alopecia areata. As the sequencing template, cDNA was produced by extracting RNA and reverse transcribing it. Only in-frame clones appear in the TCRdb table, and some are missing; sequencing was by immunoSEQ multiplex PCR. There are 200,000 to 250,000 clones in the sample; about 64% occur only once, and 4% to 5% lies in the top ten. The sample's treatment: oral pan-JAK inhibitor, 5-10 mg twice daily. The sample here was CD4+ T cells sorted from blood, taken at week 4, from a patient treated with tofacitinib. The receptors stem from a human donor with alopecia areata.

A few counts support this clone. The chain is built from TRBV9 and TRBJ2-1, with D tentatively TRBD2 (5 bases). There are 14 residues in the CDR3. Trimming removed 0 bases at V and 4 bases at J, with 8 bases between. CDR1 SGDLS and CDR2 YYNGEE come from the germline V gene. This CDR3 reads CASSVAGEYNEQFF. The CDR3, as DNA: TGTGCCAGCAGCGTAGCTGGGGAGTACAATGAGCAGTTCTTC.

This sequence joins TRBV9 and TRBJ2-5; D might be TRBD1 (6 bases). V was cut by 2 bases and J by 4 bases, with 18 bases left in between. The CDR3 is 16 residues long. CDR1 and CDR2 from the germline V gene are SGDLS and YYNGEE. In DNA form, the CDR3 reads TGTGCCAGCAGCGTCGGTCTGGACAGTCGGCGAGAGACCCAGTACTTC. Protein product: CASSVGLDSRRETQYF. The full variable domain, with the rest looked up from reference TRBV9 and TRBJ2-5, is DSGVTQTPKHLITATGQRVTLRCSPRSGDLSVYWYQQSLDQGLQFLIQYYNGEERAKGNILERFSAQQFPDLHSELNLSSLELGDSALYFCASSVGLDSRRETQYFGPGTRLLVL.

DNA for the CDR3: TGTGCCACCGCACAGGGGGAGGATCAGCCCCAGCATTTT. Its protein is CATAQGEDQPQHF. The chain employs TRBV6-5 and TRBJ1-5, with 8 bases that match TRBD1. Germline V CDR1 and CDR2: MNHEY, SVGAGI. CDR3 length: 13 amino acids. Losses at the gene ends were 10 bases for V and 5 bases for J; bases not matched to a gene: 7.

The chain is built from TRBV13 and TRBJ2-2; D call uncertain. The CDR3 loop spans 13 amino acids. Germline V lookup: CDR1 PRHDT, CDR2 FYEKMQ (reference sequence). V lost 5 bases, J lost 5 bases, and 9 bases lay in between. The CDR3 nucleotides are TGTGCCAGCAGCCTCTCCCGTACCGGGGAGCTGTTTTTT. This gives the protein CASSLSRTGELFF. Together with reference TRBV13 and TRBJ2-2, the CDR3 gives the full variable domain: AAGVIQSPRHLIKEKRETATLKCYPIPRHDTVYWYQQGPGQDPQFLISFYEKMQSDKGSIPDRFSAQQFSDYHSELNMSSLELGDSALYFCASSLSRTGELFFGEGSRLTVL.

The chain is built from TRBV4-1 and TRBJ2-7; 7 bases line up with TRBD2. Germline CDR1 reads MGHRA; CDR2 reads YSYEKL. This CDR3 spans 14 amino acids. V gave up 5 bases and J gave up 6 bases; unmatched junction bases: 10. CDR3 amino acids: CASSSPGRRAEQYF. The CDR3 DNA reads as TGCGCCAGCAGCTCTCCCGGGAGGAGGGCCGAGCAGTACTTC.

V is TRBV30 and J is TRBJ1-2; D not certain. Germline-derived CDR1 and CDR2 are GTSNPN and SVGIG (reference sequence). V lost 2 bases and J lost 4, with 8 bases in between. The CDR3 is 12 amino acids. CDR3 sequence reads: CAWSPRAYGYTF. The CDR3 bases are TGTGCCTGGAGTCCGCGGGCCTATGGCTACACCTTC. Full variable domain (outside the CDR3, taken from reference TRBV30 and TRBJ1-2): SQTIHQWPATLVQPVGSPLSLECTVEGTSNPNLYWYRQAAGRGLQLLFYSVGIGQISSEVPQNLSASRPQDRQFILSSKKLLLSDSGFYLCAWSPRAYGYTFGSGTRLTVV.

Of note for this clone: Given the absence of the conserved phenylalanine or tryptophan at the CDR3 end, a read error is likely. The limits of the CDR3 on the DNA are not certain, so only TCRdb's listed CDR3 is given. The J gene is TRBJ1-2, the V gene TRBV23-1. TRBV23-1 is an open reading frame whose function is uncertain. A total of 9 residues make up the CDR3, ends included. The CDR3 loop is CASSHAILY.

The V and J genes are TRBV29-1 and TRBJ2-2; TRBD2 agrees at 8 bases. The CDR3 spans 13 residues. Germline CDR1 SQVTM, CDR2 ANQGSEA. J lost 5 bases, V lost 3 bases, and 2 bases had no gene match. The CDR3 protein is CSVDTGGTGELFF. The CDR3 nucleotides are TGCAGCGTTGATACGGGGGGGACCGGGGAGCTGTTTTTT.

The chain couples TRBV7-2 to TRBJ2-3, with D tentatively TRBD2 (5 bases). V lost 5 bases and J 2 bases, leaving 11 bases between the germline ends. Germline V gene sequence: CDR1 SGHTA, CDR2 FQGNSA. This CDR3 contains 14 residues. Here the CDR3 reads CASSQGLHTDTQYF. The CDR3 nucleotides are TGTGCCAGCAGCCAAGGACTGCACACAGATACGCAGTATTTT. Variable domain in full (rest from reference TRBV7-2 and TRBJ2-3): GAGVSQSPSNKVTEKGKDVELRCDPISGHTALYWYRQSLGQGLEFLIYFQGNSAPDKSGLPSDRFSAERTGGSVSTLTIQRTQQEDSAVYLCASSQGLHTDTQYFGPGTRLTVL.

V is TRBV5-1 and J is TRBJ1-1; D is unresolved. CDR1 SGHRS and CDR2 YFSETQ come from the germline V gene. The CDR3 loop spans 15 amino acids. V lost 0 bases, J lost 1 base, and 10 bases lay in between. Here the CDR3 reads CASSLGHSTNTEAFF. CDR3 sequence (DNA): TGCGCCAGCAGCTTGGGTCACTCGACGAACACTGAAGCTTTCTTT.

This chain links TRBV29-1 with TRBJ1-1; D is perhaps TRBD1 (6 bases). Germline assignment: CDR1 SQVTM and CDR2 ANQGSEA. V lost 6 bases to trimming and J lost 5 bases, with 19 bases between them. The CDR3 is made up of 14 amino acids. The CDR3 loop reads CSVRQVTLGTEAFF. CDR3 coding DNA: TGCAGCGTCCGACAGGTGACCTTAGGAACTGAAGCTTTCTTT.

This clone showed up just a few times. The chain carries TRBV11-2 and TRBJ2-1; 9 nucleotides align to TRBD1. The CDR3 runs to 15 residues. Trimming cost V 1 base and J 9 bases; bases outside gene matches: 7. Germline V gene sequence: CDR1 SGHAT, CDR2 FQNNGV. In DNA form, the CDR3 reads TGTGCCAGCAGCTTAGCTCGAACAGGGGGCAGTGAGCAGTTCTTC. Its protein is CASSLARTGGSEQFF.

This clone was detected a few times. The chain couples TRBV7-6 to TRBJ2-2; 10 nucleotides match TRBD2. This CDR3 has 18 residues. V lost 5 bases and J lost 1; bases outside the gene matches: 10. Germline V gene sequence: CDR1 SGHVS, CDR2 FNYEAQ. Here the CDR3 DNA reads TGTGCCAGCAGCCGGATACCTAGACTAGCGGGGAACACCGGGGAGCTGTTTTTT. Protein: CASSRIPRLAGNTGELFF.

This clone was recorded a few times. DNA of the CDR3: TGCAGCGTTACCATTAGCATGAACACTGAAGCTTTCTTT. Protein product: CSVTISMNTEAFF. This chain links TRBV29-1 with TRBJ1-1; D is ambiguous. The CDR3 spans 13 residues. Germline V lookup: CDR1 SQVTM, CDR2 ANQGSEA. V was pared by 5 bases and J by 0 bases, with 10 bases between.

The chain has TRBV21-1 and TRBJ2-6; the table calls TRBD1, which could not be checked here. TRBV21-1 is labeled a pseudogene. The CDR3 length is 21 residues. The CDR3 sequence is CASSKVTGTGETLAGANVLTF. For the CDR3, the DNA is TGTGCCAGCAGCAAAGTGACCGGGACAGGGGAAACTCTAGCTGGGGCCAACGTCCTGACTTTC.

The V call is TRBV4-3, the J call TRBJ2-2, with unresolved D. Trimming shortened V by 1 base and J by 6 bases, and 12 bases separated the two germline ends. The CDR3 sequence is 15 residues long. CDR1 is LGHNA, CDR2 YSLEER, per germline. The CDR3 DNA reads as TGCGCCAGCAGCCAAGCGCCCCAATGGGCCGGGGAGCTGTTTTTT. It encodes CASSQAPQWAGELFF.

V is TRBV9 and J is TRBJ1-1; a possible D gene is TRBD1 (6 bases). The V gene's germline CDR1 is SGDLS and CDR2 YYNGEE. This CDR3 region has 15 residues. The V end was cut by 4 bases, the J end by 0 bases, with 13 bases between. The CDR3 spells CASSRLGQLNTEAFF. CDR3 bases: TGTGCCAGCAGCCGTCTCGGACAGTTGAACACTGAAGCTTTCTTT.

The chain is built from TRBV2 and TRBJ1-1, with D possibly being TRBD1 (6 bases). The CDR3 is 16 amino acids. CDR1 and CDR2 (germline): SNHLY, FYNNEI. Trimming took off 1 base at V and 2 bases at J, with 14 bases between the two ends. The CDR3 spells CASSEDRGRGNTEAFF. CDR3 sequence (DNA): TGTGCCAGCAGTGAAGATCGTGGCAGGGGAAACACTGAAGCTTTCTTT. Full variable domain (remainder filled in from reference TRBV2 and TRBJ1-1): EPEVTQTPSHQVTQMGQEVILRCVPISNHLYFYWYRQILGQKVEFLVSFYNNEISEKSEIFDDQFSVERPDGSNFTLKIRSTKLEDSAMYFCASSEDRGRGNTEAFFGQGTRLTVV.

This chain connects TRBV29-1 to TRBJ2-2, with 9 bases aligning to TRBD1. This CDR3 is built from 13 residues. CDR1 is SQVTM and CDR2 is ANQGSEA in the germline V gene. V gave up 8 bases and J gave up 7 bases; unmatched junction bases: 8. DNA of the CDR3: TGCAGCTTCCGGGACAGGGAGGACGGGGAGCTGTTTTTT. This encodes CSFRDREDGELFF.

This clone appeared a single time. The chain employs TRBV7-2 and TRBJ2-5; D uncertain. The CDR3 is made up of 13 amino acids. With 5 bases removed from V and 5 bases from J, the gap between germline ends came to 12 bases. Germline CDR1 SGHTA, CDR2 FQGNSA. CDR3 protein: CASSVSRSETQYF. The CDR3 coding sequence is TGTGCCAGCAGCGTCTCTCGCTCGGAGACCCAGTACTTC.

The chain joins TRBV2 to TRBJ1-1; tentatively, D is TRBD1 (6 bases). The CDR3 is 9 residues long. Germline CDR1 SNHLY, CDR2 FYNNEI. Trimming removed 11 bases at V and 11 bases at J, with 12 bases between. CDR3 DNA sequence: TGTGCCGGCACAGGGATGGCTTTCTTT. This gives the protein CAGTGMAFF. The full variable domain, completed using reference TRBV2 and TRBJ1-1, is EPEVTQTPSHQVTQMGQEVILRCVPISNHLYFYWYRQILGQKVEFLVSFYNNEISEKSEIFDDQFSVERPDGSNFTLKIRSTKLEDSAMYFCAGTGMAFFGQGTRLTVV.